This T cell receptor beta chain comes out of a study of identical twins. Study conclusions and caveats: Excess sharing by twins proved weaker in beta out-of-frame sequences. Fewer insertions characterized abundant cord blood beta clonotypes, whereas memory repertoires showed none.

In the case of this clonotype: Antigen: not known.

Trimming removed 11 bases at V and 6 bases at J, with 14 bases between. In germline, CDR1 is ENHRY, CDR2 SYGVKD. The CDR3 totals 12 residues. Addition of a universal primer site occurred through template switching, and cDNA carried unique molecular identifiers. TCRdb independently ran MiXCR on the 5' RACE reads; one entry per CDR3 protein. This table holds 200,000 to 250,000 distinct CDR3 sequences, 7.5% found once. Separately, the same data were catalogued under a study of yellow fever vaccine responses in identical twins.

Specimen: memory (CD45RO+) T cells sorted from blood. The V gene is TRBV10-3, the J gene TRBJ2-1; D may match TRBD1 or TRBD2 (5 bases each). This TCR was recovered from a woman younger than 30 in good health. CDR3 sequence (DNA): TGTGCCTTCGCCAGGGACGGCAATGAGCAGTTCTTC. This sequence encodes CAFARDGNEQFF.